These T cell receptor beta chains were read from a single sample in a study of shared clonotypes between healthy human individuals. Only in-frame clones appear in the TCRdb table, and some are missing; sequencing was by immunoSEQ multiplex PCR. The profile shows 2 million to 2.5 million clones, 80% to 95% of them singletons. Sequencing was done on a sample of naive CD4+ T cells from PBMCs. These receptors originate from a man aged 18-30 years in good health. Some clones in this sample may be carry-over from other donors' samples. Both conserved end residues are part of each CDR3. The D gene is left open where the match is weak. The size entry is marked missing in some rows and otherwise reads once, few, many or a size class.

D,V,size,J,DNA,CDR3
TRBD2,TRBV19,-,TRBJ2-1,TGTGCCAGTAGGAGCGGGAGGGTCTATGAGCAGTTCTTC,CASRSGRVYEQFF
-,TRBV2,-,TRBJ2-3,TGTGCCAGCAGACCCGGGACGGGGACAGATACGCAGTATTTT,CASRPGTGTDTQYF
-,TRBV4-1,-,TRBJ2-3,TGCGCCAGCAGCCAGAGCGGTACGGGACAACCAAGCACAGATACGCAGTATTTT,CASSQSGTGQPSTDTQYF
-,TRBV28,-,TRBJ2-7,TGTGCCAGCAAGGGGGGGGTCTACGAGCAGTACTTC,CASKGGVYEQYF
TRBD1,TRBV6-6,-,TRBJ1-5,TGTGCCAGCAGTAACCAACAGGGGGCCGGCAATCAGCCCCAGCATTTT,CASSNQQGAGNQPQHF
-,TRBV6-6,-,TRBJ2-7,TGTGCCAGCAGTTACTCGGGGGAAGTAAGCGAGCAGTACTTC,CASSYSGEVSEQYF
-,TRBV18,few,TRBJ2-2,TGTGCCAGCTCACTTAACTCGGGGGAGAACACCGGGGAGCTGTTTTTT,CASSLNSGENTGELFF
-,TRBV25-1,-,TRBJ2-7,TGTGCCAGCAGTGAGGGGGTAATCGAGCAGTACTTC,CASSEGVIEQYF
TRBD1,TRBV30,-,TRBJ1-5,TGTGCCTGGAGTGCCGGACAGGGCGGTCAGCCCCAGCATTTT,CAWSAGQGGQPQHF
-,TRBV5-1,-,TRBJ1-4,TGCGCCAGCAGCTTGTTTTCAGATGCAACTAATGAAAAACTGTTTTTT,CASSLFSDATNEKLFF
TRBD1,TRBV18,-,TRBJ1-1,TGTGCCAGCTCGCGGGGACAGGGGGACACTGAAGCTTTCTTT,CASSRGQGDTEAFF
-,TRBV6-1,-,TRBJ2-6,TGTGCCAGTAAATTTGGGGGGGCCAACGTCCTGACTTTC,CASKFGGANVLTF